The 16 T cell receptor beta chains given below trace back to one sample, sequenced in a study of CD8 T cells in ankylosing spondylitis. The antigens for these receptors are not known. TCRdb independently ran MiXCR on the 5' RACE reads; one entry per CDR3 protein. This sample has about 540,000 distinct CDR3 sequences, with 12% found just once. Study-level points and caveats: Characteristic of ankylosing spondylitis blood, it appeared, was a TCR beta motif comprising roughly eight highly homologous variants.

The material sequenced was blood, either unsorted or a sorted T cell fraction (not recorded which). These receptors were collected from a male donor with ankylosing spondylitis.

The sample holds a few counts of this clonotype. The chain recombines TRBV5-1 with TRBJ2-6; TRBD1 aligns across 9 bases. The germline CDR1 and CDR2 sequences are SGHRS and YFSETQ. After removal of 3 bases from V and 0 bases from J, the junction contained 7 bases not matched to a gene. This CDR3 contains 18 residues. This CDR3 reads CASSYHRGQASGANVLTF. As DNA, the CDR3 is TGCGCCAGCAGCTATCACAGGGGGCAGGCCTCTGGGGCCAACGTCCTGACTTTC.

This clonotype was recorded a few times. The V and J genes are TRBV11-2 and TRBJ2-1, with 9 bases identical to TRBD1. In germline, CDR1 is SGHAT, CDR2 FQNNGV. V dropped 5 bases and J dropped 7; count of bases not matched to a gene: 12. CDR3 length equals 16 residues. The CDR3 DNA is TGTGCCAGCAGCCACAGGGACCGGGACAGGGTGAATGAGCAGTTCTTC. Protein: CASSHRDRDRVNEQFF.

As regards this clonotype: This may be a read error: a much more frequent sequence differs by one nucleotide. The V call is TRBV5-1, the J call TRBJ2-7; the D is unclear. CDR1 is SGHRS and CDR2 is YFSETQ in the germline V gene. The CDR3 runs 13 residues. CDR3 region: CTSSLAPQYEQYF. CDR3 DNA: TGCACCAGCAGCTTGGCCCCCCAGTACGAGCAGTACTTC. The full variable domain, completed using reference TRBV5-1 and TRBJ2-7, is KAGVTQTPRYLIKTRGQQVTLSCSPISGHRSVSWYQQTPGQGLQFLFEYFSETQRNKGNFPGRFSGRQFSNSRSEMNVSTLELGDSALYLCTSSLAPQYEQYFGPGTRLTVT.

The chain carries TRBV11-2 and TRBJ2-5; possible D gene TRBD2, 5 bases. The CDR3 is made up of 13 amino acids. Trimming took off 2 bases at V and 7 bases at J, with 11 bases between the two ends. Germline-derived CDR1 and CDR2 are SGHAT and FQNNGV. The CDR3 loop reads CASSLLPAGTQYF. The CDR3 nucleotides are TGTGCCAGCAGCTTACTCCCCGCGGGGACCCAGTACTTC.

This chain joins TRBV7-9 and TRBJ2-3, with 7 nucleotides matching TRBD2. Trimming cost V 4 bases and J 3 bases; bases outside gene matches: 7. Germline V gene lookup returns CDR1 SEHNR and CDR2 FQNEAQ (reference sequence). The CDR3 is made up of 15 amino acids. CDR3 amino acids: CASSSPGGGTDTQYF. CDR3 sequence (DNA): TGTGCCAGCAGCTCGCCGGGCGGGGGTACAGATACGCAGTATTTT. Filled out from reference TRBV7-9 and TRBJ2-3, the complete variable domain reads DTGVSQNPRHKITKRGQNVTFRCDPISEHNRLYWYRQTLGQGPEFLTYFQNEAQLEKSRLLSDRFSAERPKGSFSTLEIQRTEQGDSAMYLCASSSPGGGTDTQYFGPGTRLTVL.

This clonotype was seen a few times. This sequence joins TRBV28 and TRBJ1-1; D not resolved. Trimming shortened V by 8 bases and J by 0 bases, and 13 bases separated the two germline ends. CDR1 is MDHEN and CDR2 is SYDVKM in the germline V gene. This CDR3 is built from 14 residues. CDR3 sequence: CASALGLLNTEAFF. CDR3 DNA sequence: TGTGCCAGCGCCCTCGGGCTTTTGAACACTGAAGCTTTCTTT.

In its sample, this clonotype was seen a few times. This rearrangement joins TRBV20-1 to TRBJ2-1; tentatively, D is TRBD2 (6 bases). Germline values: CDR1 DFQATT, CDR2 SNEGSKA (reference sequence). Trimming took off 6 bases at V and 9 bases at J, with 12 bases between the two ends. This CDR3 spans 11 amino acids. The CDR3 here is CSALRESEQFF. Here the CDR3 DNA reads TGCAGTGCCTTGCGGGAAAGTGAGCAGTTCTTC.

This clonotype was seen only a few times. The V call is TRBV5-1, the J call TRBJ2-3; no firm D call. The germline V gene encodes CDR1 SGHRS and CDR2 YFSETQ. V was trimmed by 1 base and J by 7 bases, leaving 7 bases between them. This CDR3 comprises 12 residues. CDR3 coding DNA: TGCGCCAGCAGCTTGTCAAGAAATACGCAGTATTTT. Its protein product is CASSLSRNTQYF.

This clonotype has at least ten counts. J is TRBJ1-4 and V is TRBV12-3 or TRBV12-4; D ambiguous. This CDR3 has 14 amino acids. V was cut by 6 bases and J by 2 bases, with 10 bases left in between. Here the CDR3 DNA reads TGTGCCAGCAGCATCCGACGGACTAATGAAAAACTGTTTTTT. Protein: CASSIRRTNEKLFF.

This clonotype was counted a few times. In nucleotides, the CDR3 is TGTGCCAGCAGCTTAGATCGTTGGAGGGATGAAAAACTGTTTTTT. Its translation is CASSLDRWRDEKLFF. This chain joins TRBV11-2 and TRBJ1-4, with D unclear. Trimming shortened V by 0 bases and J by 6 bases, and 11 bases separated the two germline ends. The germline CDR1 and CDR2 sequences are SGHAT and FQNNGV. This CDR3 has 15 amino acids.

This clonotype appeared a single time. No conserved phenylalanine or tryptophan ends this CDR3, so it is likely a read error. No DNA is shown, since the ends of the CDR3 on it are uncertain; the CDR3 is the one TCRdb lists. The J gene is TRBJ2-1, the V gene TRBV12-3 or TRBV12-4; the table's D call of TRBD2 was not tested on the DNA. The length of the CDR3 is 15 amino acids, counting both ends. The CDR3 loop reads CASSPGLAGAGREFS.

The rearrangement joins TRBV6-1 to TRBJ2-2; D unclear. V shed 2 bases and J shed 7 bases, with 8 bases lying between them. This CDR3 contains 13 residues. Looked up from germline, CDR1 is MNHNS and CDR2 is SASEGT. CDR3 in amino acids: CASSELGIGELFF. The CDR3 nucleotides are TGTGCCAGCAGTGAACTGGGAATCGGGGAGCTGTTTTTT.

This clonotype has only a few counts. The V and J genes are TRBV7-2 and TRBJ1-1; D may be TRBD1 (5 bases). This CDR3 spans 15 amino acids. Per the germline V gene, CDR1 is SGHTA and CDR2 is FQGNSA. Deletions cut 3 bases from V and 4 bases from J, with 15 bases between. The CDR3 reads CASSLGGGVGTEAFF. The CDR3 nucleotides are TGTGCCAGCAGCTTGGGGGGAGGGGTCGGCACTGAAGCTTTCTTT.

The chain joins TRBV12-3 or TRBV12-4 to TRBJ2-5; the match to TRBD2 covers 8 bases. Trimming at V came to 5 bases and at J to 3 bases, leaving 8 bases not matched to a gene. The CDR3 is made up of 15 amino acids. The CDR3 DNA is TGTGCCAGCAGTCCCCACCTACTAGCGGAAGAGACCCAGTACTTC. It codes for CASSPHLLAEETQYF.

In its sample, this clonotype was seen a few times. The gene calls are TRBV18 and TRBJ2-1; 11 positions agree with TRBD1. CDR1 is KGHSH, CDR2 LQKENI, per germline. After removal of 3 bases from V and 5 bases from J, the junction contained 12 bases not matched to a gene. This CDR3 region has 18 residues. In nucleotides, the CDR3 is TGTGCCAGCTCACCCAACCTAACACCGGGACAGGGGGACAATGAGCAGTTCTTC. Translated, it gives CASSPNLTPGQGDNEQFF.

This clonotype has at least ten counts. The rearrangement joins TRBV6-2 or TRBV6-3 to TRBJ2-3; 10 positions agree with TRBD1. CDR3 length: 14 amino acids. The ends lost 6 bases at V and 3 bases at J; junction bases unmatched: 3. Germline CDR1 and CDR2: MNHEY and SVGEGT. CDR3 sequence reads: CASRRQGATDTQYF. In DNA form, the CDR3 reads TGTGCCAGCAGACGACAGGGGGCAACAGATACGCAGTATTTT.